This TCR beta chain originates from a study of T cells in Graves' hyperthyroidism and ophthalmopathy. About the study: Before treatment of any kind, peripheral blood was taken at initial diagnosis.

The investigators amplified TCR beta CDR3 regions from RNA transcripts. HTBI primers drove first-round RT-PCR of the TCR CDR3. TCRdb reprocessed the multiplex PCR reads with MiXCR, giving one entry per CDR3 protein. The sample holds about 210,000 distinct CDR3 sequences; 15% to 20% are singletons and the top ten take around 43%. PBMCs stemmed from around 9.3 ml fresh peripheral blood. Sample: blood. The receptor comes from a man in his forties or fifties with Graves' hyperthyroidism.

CDR3 in DNA: TGTGCCAGTAGTATGGGGACAGGGGTAGGGGGCACTGAAGCTTTCTTT. Translating it yields CASSMGTGVGGTEAFF. This chain joins TRBV19 and TRBJ1-1; 10 bases are shared with TRBD1. V was clipped by 3 bases and J by 4 bases; unmatched bases: 8. Germline CDR1 LNHDA, CDR2 SQIVND (reference sequence). CDR3 length: 16 amino acids.